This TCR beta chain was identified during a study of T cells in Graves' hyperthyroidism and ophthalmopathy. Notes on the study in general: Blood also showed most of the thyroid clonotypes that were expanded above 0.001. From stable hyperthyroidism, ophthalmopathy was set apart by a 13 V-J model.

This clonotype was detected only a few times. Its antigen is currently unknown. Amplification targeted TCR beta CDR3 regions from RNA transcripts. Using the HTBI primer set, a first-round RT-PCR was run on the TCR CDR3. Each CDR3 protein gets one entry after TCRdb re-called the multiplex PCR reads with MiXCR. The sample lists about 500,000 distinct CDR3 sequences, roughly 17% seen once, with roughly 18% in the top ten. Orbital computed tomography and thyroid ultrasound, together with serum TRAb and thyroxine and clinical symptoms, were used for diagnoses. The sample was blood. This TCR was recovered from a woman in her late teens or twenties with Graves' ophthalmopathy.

CDR3 amino acids: CASSPLGQGRTDTQYF. In nucleotides, the CDR3 is TGCGCCAGCAGCCCCCTAGGACAGGGGCGCACAGATACGCAGTATTTT. The chain links TRBV4-1 to TRBJ2-3, with 9 bases that match TRBD1. The CDR3 sequence is 16 residues long. Looked up from germline, CDR1 is MGHRA and CDR2 is YSYEKL. Unmatched junction bases numbered 6, after V lost 4 bases and J lost 1 base.